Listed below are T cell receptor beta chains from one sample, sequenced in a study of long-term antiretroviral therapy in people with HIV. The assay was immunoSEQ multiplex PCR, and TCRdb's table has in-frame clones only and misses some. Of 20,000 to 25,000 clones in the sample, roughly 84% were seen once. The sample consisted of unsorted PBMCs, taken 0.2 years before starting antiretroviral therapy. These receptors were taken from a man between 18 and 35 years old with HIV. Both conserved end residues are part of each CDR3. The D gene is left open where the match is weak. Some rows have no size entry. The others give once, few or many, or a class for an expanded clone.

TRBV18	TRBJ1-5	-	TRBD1	CASTEGQGLRMRNQPQHF	TGTGCCAGCACAGAGGGACAGGGGTTGAGAATGCGCAATCAGCCCCAGCATTTT
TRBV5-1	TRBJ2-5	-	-	CASSSLDQETQYF	TGCGCCAGCAGTTCCTTGGACCAAGAGACCCAGTACTTC
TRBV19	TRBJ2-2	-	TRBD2	CASIGAPSGGQDMNTGELFF	TGTGCCAGTATTGGGGCCCCTAGCGGGGGCCAGGATATGAACACCGGGGAGCTGTTTTTT
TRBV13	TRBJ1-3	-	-	CASSSGQFSAGNTIYF	TGTGCCAGCAGCTCGGGACAATTTAGTGCCGGAAACACCATATATTTT
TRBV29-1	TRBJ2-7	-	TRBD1	CSAQGQGLQDEQYF	TGCAGCGCCCAAGGACAGGGGCTTCAGGACGAGCAGTACTTC
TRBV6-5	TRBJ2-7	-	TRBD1	CASSYSEQGSNEQYF	TGTGCCAGCAGTTACTCGGAACAGGGGTCCAACGAGCAGTACTTC
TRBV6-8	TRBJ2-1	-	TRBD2	CASSPSGVGNEQFF	TGTGCCAGCAGTCCAAGCGGGGTGGGCAATGAGCAGTTCTTC
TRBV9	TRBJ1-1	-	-	CASSVVNGEAFF	TGTGCCAGCAGCGTAGTTAACGGAGAAGCTTTCTTT
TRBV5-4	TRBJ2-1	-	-	CASSLSGNEQFF	TGTGCCAGCAGCTTGAGCGGGAATGAGCAGTTCTTC
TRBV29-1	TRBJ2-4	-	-	CSVRPKRNIQYF	TGCAGCGTTCGTCCGAAACGAAACATTCAGTACTTC
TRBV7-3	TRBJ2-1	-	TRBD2	CASSRRPTSGGDNEQFF	TGTGCCAGCAGCCGACGGCCGACTAGCGGGGGGGACAATGAGCAGTTCTTC
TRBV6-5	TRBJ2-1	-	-	CASSSLAEQFF	TGTGCCAGCAGCAGTCTGGCTGAGCAGTTCTTC
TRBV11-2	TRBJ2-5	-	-	CASSLTLDSQETQYF	TGTGCCAGCAGCCTCACTTTGGACAGTCAAGAGACCCAGTACTTC
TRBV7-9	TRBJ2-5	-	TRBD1	CASSFLDRVMETQYF	TGTGCCAGCAGCTTTCTAGACAGGGTGATGGAGACCCAGTACTTC
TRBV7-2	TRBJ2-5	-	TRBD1	CASSPGTGGWETQYF	TGTGCCAGCAGCCCGGGGACAGGGGGCTGGGAGACCCAGTACTTC
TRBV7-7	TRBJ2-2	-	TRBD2	CASSPLRGVIGELFF	TGTGCTAGCAGCCCTTTGCGGGGGGTAATCGGGGAGCTGTTTTTT
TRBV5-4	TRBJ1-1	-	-	CASSLAGPGAEAFF	TGTGCCAGCAGCTTGGCCGGCCCAGGGGCTGAAGCTTTCTTT
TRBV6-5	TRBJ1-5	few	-	CASSYSSNNQPQHF	TGTGCCAGCAGTTACAGCTCAAATAATCAGCCCCAGCATTTT
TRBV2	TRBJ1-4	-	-	CASSHEGKLFF	TGTGCCAGCAGTCATGAGGGAAAACTGTTTTTT
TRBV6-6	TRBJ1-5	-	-	CASTPGGWRQPQHF	TGTGCCAGCACCCCGGGAGGTTGGCGGCAGCCCCAGCATTTT
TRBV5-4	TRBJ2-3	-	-	CASSLEYSTDTQYF	TGTGCCAGCAGCCTTGAGTATAGCACAGATACGCAGTATTTT
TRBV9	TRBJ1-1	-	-	CASSKRSDLLTEAFF	TGTGCCAGCAGCAAGCGGTCGGACCTTTTAACTGAAGCTTTCTTT